The 20 T cell receptor beta chains below were found in one sample sequenced in a study of vaccination and CD4 T cells after COVID-19. Sequenced with the Oncomine TCR Beta short-read assay was DNA taken from cultured CD4+ T cells. Using its own MiXCR run on the PCR reads, TCRdb lists one record per CDR3 protein. Among 7,500 to 10,000 distinct CDR3 sequences, 65% to 70% were seen once, and the ten largest hold 9%. Their specific antigens are unknown. Treatment described: approximately 10-day PBMC culture with coronavirus spike peptide pools or control peptides (ViraFEST assay). The sequences come from CD4+ T cells from blood, cultured in vitro, collected before SARS-CoV-2 vaccination. The receptors were gathered from a human donor who had recovered from COVID-19.

This clonotype has more than one count but fewer than ten. The gene calls are TRBV27 and TRBJ1-6, with D perhaps TRBD1 (5 bases). Germline V gene sequence: CDR1 MNHEY, CDR2 SMNVEV (reference sequence). V was shortened by 8 bases and J by 5 bases, with 13 bases between the two germline ends. The CDR3 covers 14 residues. The CDR3 reads CASGTRVNNSPLHF. The DNA of the CDR3 is TGTGCCAGCGGCACCAGGGTTAATAATTCACCCCTCCACTTT.

The chain links TRBV18 to TRBJ2-1; D uncertain. The CDR3 sequence is 13 residues long. Trimming took 3 bases from V and 6 from J, leaving 9 bases between them. Germline CDR1 reads KGHSH; CDR2 reads LQKENI. The CDR3, as DNA: TGTGCCAGCTCACCTTCTCGTATCAATGAGCAGTTCTTC. Translating it yields CASSPSRINEQFF.

This clonotype was detected only a few times. The V and J genes are TRBV6-1 and TRBJ1-1, with D possibly TRBD1 on 5 matching bases. This CDR3 is 17 amino acids long. Per the germline V gene, CDR1 is MNHNS and CDR2 is SASEGT. Trimming removed 8 bases at V and 4 bases at J, with 26 bases between. Here the CDR3 reads CASWLRAGRSRRTEAFF. DNA for the CDR3: TGTGCCAGCTGGTTACGTGCAGGGAGGAGTAGGCGCACTGAAGCTTTCTTT.

The chain employs TRBV7-2 and TRBJ2-5; D gene unclear. The CDR3 sequence is 15 residues long. Germline CDR1 reads SGHTA; CDR2 reads FQGNSA. The germline V and J ends were trimmed by 1 base and 5 bases, with 14 bases remaining between them. The CDR3 spells CASSLDPNPSETQYF. The DNA for the CDR3 is TGTGCCAGCAGCTTAGATCCTAACCCCTCCGAGACCCAGTACTTC.

V is TRBV20-1 and J is TRBJ2-5, with 9 nucleotides matching TRBD1. Per the germline V gene, CDR1 is DFQATT and CDR2 is SNEGSKA (reference sequence). CDR3 size: 15 residues. The V and J ends lost 1 base and 2 bases, in that order; junction bases with no gene match: 5. CDR3 sequence reads: CSARAQGAWQETQYF. The CDR3 DNA reads as TGCAGTGCTAGAGCACAGGGGGCTTGGCAAGAGACCCAGTACTTC.

The chain uses TRBV6-2 or TRBV6-3 and TRBJ1-1; TRBD1 matches 7 bases. The germline V gene has CDR1 MNHEY and CDR2 SVGEGT. J gave up 1 base and V 7 bases, and 12 bases lay outside the gene matches. The CDR3 consists of 16 residues. This CDR3 is CASIPRTGFTNTEAFF. In DNA form, the CDR3 reads TGTGCCAGCATCCCCAGGACAGGCTTCACGAACACTGAAGCTTTCTTT.

J is TRBJ2-3 and V is TRBV19; D perhaps matches TRBD1 (6 bases). The V gene lost 2 bases and the J gene lost 1 base, with 10 bases spanning the gap. The germline V gene encodes CDR1 LNHDA and CDR2 SQIVND (reference sequence). The CDR3 length is 15 residues. CDR3 protein: CASSIQGTGTDTQYF. The CDR3 DNA reads as TGTGCCAGTAGTATACAGGGGACGGGCACAGATACGCAGTATTTT.

A few counts support this clonotype. The chain joins TRBV20-1 to TRBJ1-2, with a tentative D call TRBD1 (5 bases). Per germline, CDR1 DFQATT and CDR2 SNEGSKA (reference sequence). This CDR3 has 15 amino acids. V was shortened by 3 bases and J by 3 bases, with 17 bases between the two germline ends. The CDR3 DNA reads as TGCAGTGCTAGGGATTTTGGGCAGGGATACTATGGCTACACCTTC. Protein product: CSARDFGQGYYGYTF.

The table lists this clonotype with a few counts. V and J are TRBV19 and TRBJ1-5, with 7 bases that match TRBD1. CDR1 and CDR2 from the germline V gene are LNHDA and SQIVND (reference sequence). This CDR3 has 16 amino acids. V lost 4 bases, J lost 7 bases, and 13 bases stayed unmatched. The chain's CDR3 is CASSTDRVRAPQPQHF. Here the CDR3 DNA reads TGTGCCAGTAGTACCGACAGGGTTCGGGCCCCACAGCCCCAGCATTTT.

V gene TRBV20-1 combines with J gene TRBJ1-6; D remains ambiguous. Germline-derived CDR1 and CDR2 are DFQATT and SNEGSKA (reference sequence). V gave up 4 bases and J gave up 5 bases, with 12 bases separating them. There are 14 residues in the CDR3. CDR3: CSATSFFDNSPLHF. The CDR3 nucleotides are TGCAGTGCTACTAGTTTCTTTGATAATTCACCCCTCCACTTT.

The gene calls are TRBV6-2 or TRBV6-3 and TRBJ2-2; TRBD2 aligns across 11 bases. The ends lost 6 bases at V and 4 bases at J; junction bases unmatched: 10. The CDR3 runs to 17 residues. CDR1 is MNHEY and CDR2 is SVGEGT in the germline V gene. As DNA, the CDR3 is TGTGCCAGCAGACCGGAATTAGCGGGAGGGATCACCGGGGAGCTGTTTTTT. Amino acid sequence: CASRPELAGGITGELFF.

This clonotype is labeled as medium-sized. This sequence joins TRBV4-1 and TRBJ2-7, with 12 bases that match TRBD2. V shed 4 bases, J shed 6 bases, and the junction held 1 base outside the gene matches. From germline, CDR1 is MGHRA and CDR2 YSYEKL. The CDR3 contains 13 residues. CDR3 protein: CASSPGLAGEQYF. In DNA, the CDR3 is TGCGCCAGCAGCCCGGGACTAGCGGGCGAGCAGTACTTC.

The gene calls are TRBV19 and TRBJ2-3; weak D call: TRBD2 (6 bases). V was clipped by 3 bases and J by 3 bases, with 10 bases between them. CDR3 length: 14 residues. Germline CDR1 reads LNHDA; CDR2 reads SQIVND (reference sequence). CDR3 in amino acids: CASSIFGSTDTQYF. The CDR3 DNA reads as TGTGCCAGTAGTATTTTCGGGAGTACAGATACGCAGTATTTT.

V and J are TRBV6-5 and TRBJ1-2; D gene uncertain. V was clipped by 0 bases and J by 7 bases, with 9 bases between them. This CDR3 comprises 13 residues. Germline CDR1 and CDR2: MNHEY and SVGAGI. CDR3 loop: CASSYSPGVGYTF. As DNA, the CDR3 is TGTGCCAGCAGTTACTCTCCCGGGGTTGGCTACACCTTC.

The rearrangement joins TRBV11-2 to TRBJ2-7; a weak D match, TRBD2 (5 bases). Trimming stripped 0 bases from V and 0 bases from J, with 9 bases between. The V gene's germline CDR1 is SGHAT and CDR2 FQNNGV. This CDR3 comprises 15 residues. CDR3 loop: CASSLDRGNSYEQYF. In DNA form, the CDR3 reads TGTGCCAGCAGCTTAGATCGAGGGAACTCCTACGAGCAGTACTTC.

The CDR3 loop is CSARRQEGVDEQYF. In DNA, the CDR3 is TGCAGTGCTAGAAGGCAGGAGGGCGTCGACGAGCAGTACTTC. V is TRBV20-1 and J is TRBJ2-7, with a possible D match to TRBD2 (6 bases). The CDR3 spans 14 residues. V was pared by 2 bases and J by 5 bases, with 16 bases between. Germline V CDR1 and CDR2: DFQATT, SNEGSKA (reference sequence).

This clonotype was seen just once. The rearrangement joins TRBV20-1 to TRBJ1-1; D is perhaps TRBD1 (6 bases). The CDR3 is made up of 13 amino acids. Trimming stripped 8 bases from V and 1 base from J, with 14 bases between. Per the germline V gene, CDR1 is DFQATT and CDR2 is SNEGSKA (reference sequence). This chain's CDR3 is CSQAGGQNTEAFF. CDR3 DNA sequence: TGCAGTCAAGCTGGGGGCCAGAACACTGAAGCTTTCTTT.

The rearrangement links TRBV28 to TRBJ2-5; 9 nucleotides match TRBD2. Germline CDR1 MDHEN, CDR2 SYDVKM. This CDR3 spans 14 amino acids. The J segment lost 5 bases and the V segment lost 3 bases, leaving 4 bases of the junction unmatched. Written as DNA, the CDR3 is TGTGCCAGCAGTTTCGCGGGAGGGATCGAGACCCAGTACTTC. Protein: CASSFAGGIETQYF.

CDR3 in amino acids: CASREESTDTQYF. The CDR3 DNA follows: TGTGCCAGCCGCGAGGAAAGCACAGATACGCAGTATTTT. V and J are TRBV6-4 and TRBJ2-3; D gene ambiguous. Trimming stripped 8 bases from V and 0 bases from J, with 9 bases between. The CDR3 sequence is 13 residues long. Germline CDR1 and CDR2: MRHNA and SNTAGT.

The chain has TRBV2 and TRBJ1-1; D is perhaps TRBD1 (6 bases). The CDR3 sequence is 13 residues long. Trimming stripped 7 bases from V and 1 base from J, with 10 bases between. Looked up from germline, CDR1 is SNHLY and CDR2 is FYNNEI. CDR3 sequence reads: CASTLDRNTEAFF. The DNA for the CDR3 is TGTGCCAGCACTTTGGACAGGAACACTGAAGCTTTCTTT. The full variable domain, in which reference TRBV2 and TRBJ1-1 provide the parts outside the CDR3, is EPEVTQTPSHQVTQMGQEVILRCVPISNHLYFYWYRQILGQKVEFLVSFYNNEISEKSEIFDDQFSVERPDGSNFTLKIRSTKLEDSAMYFCASTLDRNTEAFFGQGTRLTVV.